The rows below give T cell receptor beta chains drawn from one sample of a study of blood T cell repertoires in COVID-19. Sequencing used immunoSEQ multiplex PCR; TCRdb keeps in-frame clones, though not all of them. The sample shows 250,000 or so clones, around 86% of them seen only once. Sample: peripheral blood. The receptors come from a man aged 40-49 years with active or convalescent COVID-19. CDR3s include the opening cysteine and the closing phenylalanine or tryptophan. A D gene is named only where the DNA matches it firmly. Clone size is shown for a subset of rows, as once, few, many or a class of expanded clone.

clone size,J gene,CDR3 length,D gene,V gene,CDR3 protein,CDR3 DNA
-,TRBJ2-5,15,-,TRBV9,CASSVGHGGQETQYF,TGTGCCAGCAGCGTAGGCCACGGGGGTCAAGAGACCCAGTACTTC
-,TRBJ1-4,13,TRBD1,TRBV7-2,CASSFTHRTGLFF,TGTGCCAGCAGCTTCACCCACAGGACAGGACTGTTTTTT
once,TRBJ2-5,13,-,TRBV7-3,CASRRSQGETQYF,TGTGCCAGCAGGCGATCACAGGGAGAGACCCAGTACTTC
-,TRBJ1-2,15,TRBD1,TRBV6-5,CASSYRGTGGGGYTF,TGTGCCAGCAGTTACCGTGGGACAGGCGGTGGTGGCTACACCTTC
-,TRBJ2-3,16,TRBD2,TRBV5-1,CASSLGSGGAGDTQYF,TGCGCCAGCAGCTTGGGTAGCGGGGGGGCCGGAGATACGCAGTATTTT
-,TRBJ2-7,13,TRBD1,TRBV28,CASSFSGQSEQYF,TGTGCCAGCAGTTTTTCGGGACAGAGCGAGCAGTACTTC
-,TRBJ2-1,16,-,TRBV5-1,CASSLATGSSYNEQFF,TGCGCCAGCAGCTTGGCTACAGGGAGCTCCTACAATGAGCAGTTCTTC
-,TRBJ2-7,15,TRBD1,TRBV24-1,CATSAGRTGSEEQYF,TGTGCCACCTCTGCCGGAAGGACAGGGAGTGAGGAGCAGTACTTC
-,TRBJ2-3,15,-,TRBV7-2,CASSLAGTVTDTQYF,TGTGCCAGCAGCCTTGCGGGGACGGTAACAGATACGCAGTATTTT
-,TRBJ1-5,15,TRBD1,TRBV19,CASSAWGDRDQPQHF,TGTGCCAGTAGTGCCTGGGGGGACAGGGATCAGCCCCAGCATTTT
-,TRBJ2-7,14,-,TRBV9,CASSVADSTYEQYF,TGTGCCAGCAGCGTAGCTGACAGCACCTACGAGCAGTACTTC
-,TRBJ2-6,18,TRBD2,TRBV4-1,CASSQGVLAGGGANVLTF,TGCGCCAGCAGCCAAGGGGTACTAGCGGGAGGCGGGGCCAACGTCCTGACTTTC
once,TRBJ1-1,14,-,TRBV5-4,CASSFKGMNTEAFF,TGTGCCAGCAGCTTTAAGGGGATGAACACTGAAGCTTTCTTT
-,TRBJ2-5,14,-,TRBV6-5,CASSYSSNKETQYF,TGTGCCAGCAGTTACTCGTCCAACAAAGAGACCCAGTACTTC
-,TRBJ1-1,14,TRBD1,TRBV7-9,CASSLGQGWAEAFF,TGTGCCAGCAGCTTAGGACAGGGATGGGCTGAAGCTTTCTTT
-,TRBJ1-3,14,-,TRBV5-1,CASSRDSSGNTIYF,TGCGCCAGCAGCCGGGACTCCTCTGGAAACACCATATATTTT
-,TRBJ2-7,13,-,TRBV12-3/TRBV12-4,CASSFGQTYEQYF,TGTGCCAGCAGTTTTGGACAGACCTACGAGCAGTACTTC
-,TRBJ1-2,13,-,TRBV5-1,CASSLDSQYGYTF,TGCGCCAGCAGCTTGGACAGCCAATATGGCTACACCTTC
few,TRBJ1-6,12,-,TRBV30,CAWQGSNSPLHF,TGTGCCTGGCAGGGATCAAATTCACCCCTCCACTTT
-,TRBJ2-1,19,-,TRBV5-5,CASSLVARGMELSYNEQFF,TGTGCCAGCAGCTTGGTGGCTAGAGGTATGGAGCTCTCCTACAATGAGCAGTTCTTC
-,TRBJ2-1,13,-,TRBV30,CAWSPSPLNEQFF,TGTGCCTGGAGCCCTAGTCCATTAAATGAGCAGTTCTTC
-,TRBJ2-3,16,TRBD1,TRBV5-5,CASSSTYRGQTDTQYF,TGTGCCAGCAGCTCAACATACAGGGGGCAAACAGATACGCAGTATTTT
-,TRBJ1-2,14,TRBD1,TRBV5-4,CASSLRTGRYGYTF,TGTGCCAGCAGCCTCCGGACAGGAAGGTATGGCTACACCTTC
-,TRBJ1-1,16,-,TRBV2,CASTEQGPEVNTEAFF,TGTGCCAGCACCGAGCAGGGCCCCGAGGTGAACACTGAAGCTTTCTTT
-,TRBJ2-4,14,-,TRBV29-1,CSVEFGRGVGIQYF,TGCAGCGTTGAGTTTGGCAGGGGCGTAGGCATTCAGTACTTC
-,TRBJ1-4,12,-,TRBV12-3/TRBV12-4,CASREGDEKLFF,TGTGCCAGCAGGGAGGGAGATGAAAAACTGTTTTTT
-,TRBJ2-7,15,TRBD1,TRBV6-5,CASSYGQGAGYEQYF,TGTGCCAGCAGTTACGGACAGGGTGCGGGCTACGAGCAGTACTTC
-,TRBJ1-2,13,TRBD1,TRBV3-1/TRBV3-2,CASSPGQGTGYTF,TGTGCCAGCAGCCCCGGACAGGGGACTGGCTACACCTTC
-,TRBJ2-1,15,TRBD2,TRBV4-1,CASSQTSGDYNEQFF,TGCGCCAGCAGCCAGACTAGCGGGGATTACAATGAGCAGTTCTTC